This TCR beta chain was captured by sequencing in a study of T cells in localized non-small cell lung cancer. To note about this clone: What it binds is not known.

Findings and caveats of the study: The greatest T cell clonality was found in uninvolved adjacent lung (higher than in tumor). Longer survival (overall) was linked to higher T cell density in blood.

The CDR3 is made up of 15 amino acids. Trimming removed 3 bases at V and 6 bases at J, with 14 bases between. In germline, CDR1 is MNHNY, CDR2 SVGAGI (reference sequence). The repertoire was sequenced with immunoSEQ multiplex PCR; TCRdb's copy has only in-frame clones and lacks some. The profile covers about 13,000 clones, with 84% appearing a single time and under 30% taken by the ten largest. The sequence was obtained from a male donor aged 60 or over with stage I squamous cell lung carcinoma. This chain joins TRBV6-6 and TRBJ2-2; D is perhaps TRBD1 (6 bases). The sequencing here drew on peripheral blood, taken before any cancer treatment. The CDR3 nucleotides are TGTGCCAGCAGTTATTCGGCAGGGGTTCCCGGGGAGCTGTTTTTT. Its protein product is CASSYSAGVPGELFF.